These 19 T cell receptor beta chains share one sample of origin, sequenced in a study of blood T cell repertoires in COVID-19. Sequencing was performed with immunoSEQ multiplex PCR; in TCRdb, only in-frame clones are kept and a portion is missing. Seen here are 70,000 or so clones, around nine tenths observed once, and the top ten hold approximately 1.4%. The source material was peripheral blood. These receptors were taken from a human donor in a cohort sampled during active COVID-19.

The count of this clone is one. The chain couples TRBV18 to TRBJ2-5; 9 bases map to TRBD2. The CDR3 sequence is 16 residues long. V shed 1 base and J 3 bases; nucleotides not matched to a gene: 6. In germline, CDR1 is KGHSH, CDR2 LQKENI. The CDR3 DNA follows: TGTGCCAGCTCACCACGGGTGCCTAGCGGGGAAGAGACCCAGTACTTC. Encoded protein: CASSPRVPSGEETQYF.

The chain carries TRBV2 and TRBJ2-7; 7 positions agree with TRBD1. Germline V gene lookup returns CDR1 SNHLY and CDR2 FYNNEI. Losses at the gene ends were 9 bases for V and 3 bases for J; bases not matched to a gene: 8. The CDR3 extends over 13 amino acids. CDR3 nucleotides: TGTGCCAGTTGGGCAGGGGGTCTCTACGAGCAGTACTTC. This codes for CASWAGGLYEQYF. Using reference TRBV2 and TRBJ2-7 for the parts outside the CDR3, the full variable domain is EPEVTQTPSHQVTQMGQEVILRCVPISNHLYFYWYRQILGQKVEFLVSFYNNEISEKSEIFDDQFSVERPDGSNFTLKIRSTKLEDSAMYFCASWAGGLYEQYFGPGTRLTVT.

The chain uses TRBV5-8 and TRBJ2-5; 9 nucleotides align to TRBD2. The length of the CDR3 is 15 residues. The germline CDR1 and CDR2 sequences are SGHTS and YDEGEE. V shed 6 bases, J shed 2 bases, and the junction held 8 bases outside the gene matches. DNA of the CDR3: TGTGCCAGCAACTCCGGGACTAGCAGACAAGAGACCCAGTACTTC. This codes for CASNSGTSRQETQYF.

V is TRBV3-1 (or the pseudogene TRBV3-2) and J is TRBJ2-7; the match to TRBD2 covers 10 bases. The CDR3 spans 16 residues. CDR1 is LGHDT and CDR2 is YNNKEL in the germline V gene (reference sequence). V was pared by 0 bases and J by 7 bases, with 9 bases of the junction left unmatched. The CDR3, as DNA: TGTGCCAGCAGCCAAGATCTACTAGCGGGACCTGGTGAGCAGTACGTC. This sequence encodes CASSQDLLAGPGEQYV.

The genes are TRBV21-1 and TRBJ2-7; the listed D gene, TRBD2, was not tested against the DNA. TRBV21-1 is a recognized pseudogene. The CDR3 loop spans 15 amino acids. The CDR3 region is CATPGGVPHPYEQYV. For the CDR3, the DNA is TGTGCCACCCCCGGGGGAGTTCCTCATCCCTACGAGCAGTACGTC.

The V and J genes are TRBV5-1 and TRBJ2-3; weak D call: TRBD2 (6 bases). The CDR3 spans 14 residues. CDR1 SGHRS and CDR2 YFSETQ come from the germline V gene. V shed 5 bases and J shed 0 bases, with 10 bases lying between them. CDR3 region: CASRGGHSTDTQYF. Here the CDR3 DNA reads TGCGCCAGCAGGGGGGGTCATAGCACAGATACGCAGTATTTT.

The CDR3 sequence: CASSEMGQSSYNSPLHF. In DNA form, the CDR3 reads TGTGCCAGCAGTGAGATGGGACAGAGCTCCTATAATTCACCCCTCCACTTT. The chain couples TRBV6-1 to TRBJ1-6; 7 bases map to TRBD1. V lost 3 bases to trimming and J lost 0 bases; unmatched junction nucleotides: 5. CDR1 MNHNS and CDR2 SASEGT come from the germline V gene. The CDR3 has 17 amino acids.

The chain recombines TRBV21-1 with TRBJ1-1; the DNA was not compared with TRBD1, the D call given in the table. TRBV21-1 is marked as a pseudogene. The CDR3 has 13 residues. This CDR3 is CASSDRAGTEAFF. As DNA, the CDR3 is TGTGCCAGCAGCGACAGGGCGGGCACTGAAGCTTTCTTT.

The V call is TRBV2, the J call TRBJ2-1, with TRBD1 identical over 8 bases. Trimming took 3 bases from V and 8 from J; bases not matched to a gene: 12. The CDR3 is made up of 16 amino acids. Per the germline V gene, CDR1 is SNHLY and CDR2 is FYNNEI. This chain's CDR3 is CASSDGVTRTGHEQFF. The CDR3 DNA sequence: TGTGCCAGCAGTGATGGGGTGACTAGGACAGGGCATGAGCAGTTCTTC. The complete variable domain, with remaining parts taken from reference TRBV2 and TRBJ2-1, reads EPEVTQTPSHQVTQMGQEVILRCVPISNHLYFYWYRQILGQKVEFLVSFYNNEISEKSEIFDDQFSVERPDGSNFTLKIRSTKLEDSAMYFCASSDGVTRTGHEQFFGPGTRLTVL.

The rearrangement links TRBV21-1 to TRBJ2-7; TRBD2, as called in the table, went unchecked against the DNA. TRBV21-1 has pseudogene status. This CDR3 contains 17 residues. In DNA form, the CDR3 reads TGTGCCAGCAGCAAAGGACTAGCGGGAGGGCCCGGGAACGAGCAGTACTTC. This codes for CASSKGLAGGPGNEQYF.

The chain links TRBV29-1 to TRBJ1-3; D gene ambiguous. The CDR3 is 13 residues long. Trimming took 4 bases from V and 0 from J, leaving 7 bases between them. Germline CDR1 SQVTM, CDR2 ANQGSEA. The CDR3 nucleotides read TGCAGCGTTGGTTACACCTCTGGAAACACCATATATTTT. This translates into CSVGYTSGNTIYF.

Remarks on this clone: Within the sample, other DNA sequences also encode this same CDR3. The J gene is TRBJ2-2, the V gene TRBV5-1; 7 bases match TRBD2. CDR3 length equals 14 residues. Losses at the gene ends were 4 bases for V and 1 base for J; bases not matched to a gene: 1. Germline V CDR1 and CDR2: SGHRS, YFSETQ. This chain's CDR3 is CASSRGGNTGELFF. CDR3 coding DNA: TGCGCCAGCAGCCGCGGGGGGAACACCGGGGAGCTGTTTTTT.

This chain connects TRBV5-1 to TRBJ1-1; a weak D match, TRBD1 (5 bases). The CDR3 extends over 16 amino acids. V was trimmed by 1 base and J by 0 bases, leaving 13 bases between them. Germline CDR1 reads SGHRS; CDR2 reads YFSETQ. The CDR3 region is CASSLSGINMNTEAFF. In DNA, the CDR3 is TGCGCCAGCAGCTTGTCAGGGATCAACATGAACACTGAAGCTTTCTTT.

The chain employs TRBV3-1 (or the pseudogene TRBV3-2) and TRBJ2-1, with 7 nucleotides matching TRBD2. Unmatched junction bases numbered 14, after V lost 0 bases and J lost 6 bases. This CDR3 comprises 18 residues. Per germline, CDR1 LGHDT and CDR2 YNNKEL (reference sequence). As DNA, the CDR3 is TGTGCCAGCAGCCAAGAACATCGCGGGGGATTATCCCCCAATGAGCAGTTCTTC. Its protein is CASSQEHRGGLSPNEQFF.

The chain carries TRBV3-1 (or the pseudogene TRBV3-2) and TRBJ1-1; D ambiguous. The CDR3 length is 13 residues. V was pared by 4 bases and J by 4 bases, with 10 bases between. The V gene's germline CDR1 is LGHDT and CDR2 YNNKEL (reference sequence). As DNA, the CDR3 is TGTGCCAGCAGCCCCTCGGGAGGCACTGAAGCTTTCTTT. Protein: CASSPSGGTEAFF.

The chain couples TRBV5-8 to TRBJ2-1; the match to TRBD2 covers 9 bases. Germline values: CDR1 SGHTS, CDR2 YDEGEE. J lost 4 bases, V lost 0 bases, and 2 bases had no gene match. This CDR3 contains 15 residues. The CDR3 DNA follows: TGTGCCAGCAGCTTGGGACTAGCGGCTTACAATGAGCAGTTCTTC. Its protein product is CASSLGLAAYNEQFF. The full variable domain, rest sourced from reference TRBV5-8 and TRBJ2-1, is EAGVTQSPTHLIKTRGQQATLRCSPISGHTSVYWYQQALGLGLQFLLWYDEGEERNRGNFPPRFSGRQFPNYSSELNVNALELEDSALYLCASSLGLAAYNEQFFGPGTRLTVL.

Comments on this clone: Other nucleotide sequences from this sample produce the same CDR3. The V call is TRBV13, the J call TRBJ2-7; 11 bases line up with TRBD1. The V gene end was trimmed by 4 bases and the J gene end by 3 bases; junction bases not matched to a gene: 2. CDR3 length: 14 amino acids. Germline CDR1 and CDR2: PRHDT and FYEKMQ (reference sequence). In DNA, the CDR3 is TGTGCCAGCAGCTCGGGACAGGGGGGCTACGAGCAGTACTTC. Translation gives CASSSGQGGYEQYF.

V gene TRBV15 combines with J gene TRBJ2-3, with 7 bases identical to TRBD1. The V and J ends lost 3 bases and 3 bases, in that order; junction bases with no gene match: 15. Germline CDR1 LNHNV, CDR2 YYDKDF (reference sequence). There are 18 residues in the CDR3. The CDR3 DNA follows: TGTGCCACCAGCAGCGGACAGACAGGGATGAGTGGGACAGATACGCAGTATTTT. It codes for CATSSGQTGMSGTDTQYF.

The V gene is TRBV29-1, the J gene TRBJ2-3; 10 bases fit TRBD2. This CDR3 has 16 residues. Looked up from germline, CDR1 is SQVTM and CDR2 is ANQGSEA. V dropped 2 bases and J dropped 0; count of bases not matched to a gene: 5. The chain's CDR3 is CSVELAGEWSTDTQYF. For the CDR3, the DNA is TGCAGCGTTGAACTAGCGGGAGAATGGAGCACAGATACGCAGTATTTT.